The 28 T cell receptor beta chains in this list originate from one sample, sequenced in a study of shared T cell receptors in the human thymus. The table came from immunoSEQ multiplex PCR; TCRdb's copy has only in-frame clones and leaves some out. This table holds some 700,000 clones, 80% to 90% found once. These records were also assigned to another study, of human thymus T cells.

Sequenced material: thymocytes. The receptor set was obtained from a girl less than two years old with a congenital heart defect.

CDR3 in amino acids: CASGLVWATTHNEQFF. CDR3 coding DNA: TGTGCTAGTGGTTTGGTATGGGCTACAACTCACAATGAGCAGTTCTTC. The rearrangement joins TRBV12-5 to TRBJ2-1; D unclear. This CDR3 has 16 amino acids. Trimming shortened V by 0 bases and J by 5 bases, and 14 bases separated the two germline ends. CDR1 and CDR2 from the germline V gene are LGHNT and FRNRAP.

This clone appeared once. The CDR3 DNA sequence: TGTGCCACCACTGACAGGGTTGGAACTGAAGCTTTCTTT. It specifies CATTDRVGTEAFF. The chain combines TRBV2 with TRBJ1-1; TRBD1 aligns across 7 bases. This CDR3 contains 13 residues. CDR1 SNHLY and CDR2 FYNNEI come from the germline V gene. V gave up 10 bases and J gave up 5 bases; unmatched junction bases: 10.

The CDR3 coding sequence is TGTGCCACCAGCAGAGGCGACGCCCGGACAGGGGAGAACTCCTACGAGCAGTACTTC. Amino acid sequence: CATSRGDARTGENSYEQYF. The chain links TRBV15 to TRBJ2-7, with 9 bases fitting TRBD1. Trimming cost V 1 base and J 0 bases; bases outside gene matches: 13. Germline V CDR1 and CDR2: LNHNV, YYDKDF (reference sequence). This CDR3 has 19 amino acids.

The CDR3 here is CASSLGRDEEKLFF. The CDR3 DNA is TGTGCCAGCAGCTTGGGCAGGGATGAGGAAAAACTGTTTTTT. J is TRBJ1-4 and V is TRBV11-2; a possible D gene is TRBD1 (5 bases). The length of the CDR3 is 14 residues. Trimming left V 3 bases short and J 8 bases short, with 13 bases between. CDR1 is SGHAT and CDR2 is FQNNGV in the germline V gene.

This chain links TRBV7-9 with TRBJ1-2, with D unclear. The V end was cut by 6 bases, the J end by 1 base, with 15 bases between. This CDR3 has 15 amino acids. Germline CDR1 reads SEHNR; CDR2 reads FQNEAQ (reference sequence). CDR3 loop: CASSPGVGHNYGYTF. The CDR3 bases are TGTGCCAGCAGTCCCGGGGTGGGCCATAACTATGGCTACACCTTC.

The V gene is TRBV4-1, the J gene TRBJ2-5; TRBD2 might be the D (6 bases). This CDR3 spans 14 amino acids. Germline assignment: CDR1 MGHRA and CDR2 YSYEKL. V shed 6 bases and J shed 2 bases, with 13 bases lying between them. As DNA, the CDR3 is TGCGCCAGCAGTCCCCCCCGGGGGCAAGAGACCCAGTACTTC. This gives the protein CASSPPRGQETQYF.

This rearrangement joins TRBV14 to TRBJ2-5, with a possible D match to TRBD1 (6 bases). CDR3 length: 15 residues. V lost 0 bases, J lost 7 bases, and 15 bases lay in between. Germline V CDR1 and CDR2: SGHDN, FVKESK. In DNA form, the CDR3 reads TGTGCCAGCAGCCAAGATTACAGGGTTGACGGGACCCAGTACTTC. This gives the protein CASSQDYRVDGTQYF.

This chain joins TRBV28 and TRBJ2-1, with 7 bases identical to TRBD1. The V gene's germline CDR1 is MDHEN and CDR2 SYDVKM. The CDR3 contains 13 residues. With 4 bases clipped from V and 15 bases from J, the junction kept 12 bases outside the gene matches. Here the CDR3 reads CASSSPRQGVAFF. For the CDR3, the DNA is TGTGCCAGCAGTTCACCCCGACAGGGCGTTGCGTTCTTC.

The gene calls are TRBV6-1 and TRBJ1-2; a possible D gene is TRBD1 (5 bases). V was cut by 4 bases and J by 6 bases, with 12 bases left in between. Germline-derived CDR1 and CDR2 are MNHNS and SASEGT. The CDR3 is 13 residues long. The CDR3: CASSGGRVDGYTF. DNA of the CDR3: TGTGCCAGCAGTGGAGGCAGGGTCGATGGCTACACCTTC.

The chain carries TRBV5-8 and TRBJ2-7; 7 positions match TRBD2. The CDR3 extends over 15 amino acids. Germline values: CDR1 SGHTS, CDR2 YDEGEE. V shed 3 bases and J 2 bases; nucleotides not matched to a gene: 8. CDR3 in DNA: TGTGCCAGCAGCTCCCCTCCTAGCGGACCCTACGAGCAGTACTTC. Protein: CASSSPPSGPYEQYF.

The chain links TRBV15 to TRBJ1-2; D not resolved. This CDR3 is 14 amino acids long. V was clipped by 0 bases and J by 8 bases, with 13 bases between them. Per the germline V gene, CDR1 is LNHNV and CDR2 is YYDKDF (reference sequence). CDR3 DNA: TGTGCCACCAGCAGAGACTTCGGGGAAGGGGGCTACACCTTC. Its protein product is CATSRDFGEGGYTF.

The chain uses TRBV18 and TRBJ2-3, with D perhaps matching TRBD2 (5 bases). The CDR3 loop spans 22 amino acids. Trimming left V 3 bases short and J 2 bases short, with 33 bases between. Per germline, CDR1 KGHSH and CDR2 LQKENI. The DNA for the CDR3 is TGTGCCAGCTCACCCGGAGGTAGTATTCCCCACTGTCCCAGCGGTTACACAGATACGCAGTATTTT. This gives the protein CASSPGGSIPHCPSGYTDTQYF.

The rearrangement uses TRBV4-1 and TRBJ2-3, with 13 bases identical to TRBD2. Germline CDR1 reads MGHRA; CDR2 reads YSYEKL. The CDR3 is 15 amino acids. Unmatched junction bases numbered 3, after V lost 9 bases and J lost 0 bases. The CDR3 loop is CASGTSGTSTDTQYF. The CDR3 nucleotides are TGCGCCAGTGGGACTAGCGGGACTAGCACAGATACGCAGTATTTT.

The V gene is TRBV4-1, the J gene TRBJ1-1, with a weak D call TRBD1 (6 bases). The germline V gene has CDR1 MGHRA and CDR2 YSYEKL. The CDR3 has 16 residues. V lost 5 bases, J lost 1 base, and 17 bases lay in between. Here the CDR3 DNA reads TGCGCCAGCAGCACACGCGGGGGGCTAGGGAACACTGAAGCTTTCTTT. Its translation: CASSTRGGLGNTEAFF.

The chain is built from TRBV7-2 and TRBJ2-3; D is possibly TRBD2 (6 bases). V shed 5 bases and J shed 6 bases, with 24 bases lying between them. This CDR3 has 17 residues. CDR1 is SGHTA, CDR2 FQGNSA, per germline. The CDR3 DNA is TGTGCCAGCAGCCGGGGGAACTGGCGACCCTTGAGGGATACGCAGTATTTT. Encoded protein: CASSRGNWRPLRDTQYF.

The chain combines TRBV19 with TRBJ1-5, with 7 bases fitting TRBD1. CDR3 length equals 17 residues. Losses at the gene ends were 5 bases for V and 0 bases for J; bases not matched to a gene: 10. Germline CDR1 reads LNHDA; CDR2 reads SQIVND (reference sequence). The CDR3 here is CASSPEGGCNSNQPQHF. The CDR3 DNA follows: TGTGCCAGTAGTCCCGAAGGGGGCTGTAATAGCAATCAGCCCCAGCATTTT.

The chain couples TRBV6-6 to TRBJ1-1; no definite D call. Germline CDR1 and CDR2: MNHNY and SVGAGI (reference sequence). The CDR3 is 14 residues long. Trimming removed 2 bases at V and 1 base at J, with 8 bases between. CDR3 sequence (DNA): TGTGCCAGCAGTTACGAAGGGAGGAACACTGAAGCTTTCTTT. Translation: CASSYEGRNTEAFF.

CDR3 nucleotides: TGCGCCAGCAGCCAGAGACCGGGACAAGGGCCATTCGAGCAGTACTTC. The encoded protein is CASSQRPGQGPFEQYF. The chain couples TRBV4-3 to TRBJ2-7, with a weak D call TRBD1 (6 bases). V lost 3 bases, J lost 6 bases, and 21 bases lay in between. The germline CDR1 and CDR2 sequences are LGHNA and YSLEER. This CDR3 has 16 amino acids.

The CDR3 bases are TGTGCCAGCAGCTCGGGACAGTACAATGAGCAGTTCTTC. Encoded protein: CASSSGQYNEQFF. The chain joins TRBV5-8 to TRBJ2-1, with 7 nucleotides matching TRBD1. Germline loops: CDR1 SGHTS, CDR2 YDEGEE. Germline trimming cut 3 bases from V and 4 bases from J; bases unmatched to any gene: 1. The CDR3 is 13 amino acids.

The V and J genes are TRBV27 and TRBJ1-3, with 7 nucleotides matching TRBD1. The CDR3 contains 16 residues. After removal of 5 bases from V and 4 bases from J, the junction contained 11 bases not matched to a gene. Germline assignment: CDR1 MNHEY and CDR2 SMNVEV (reference sequence). CDR3: CASSTRTGKAGNTIYF. The CDR3 DNA is TGTGCCAGCAGTACCCGGACAGGAAAAGCGGGAAACACCATATATTTT.

This clone was seen more than once but under ten times. The rearrangement links TRBV4-3 to TRBJ1-2, with 7 positions matching TRBD1. Per germline, CDR1 LGHNA and CDR2 YSLEER. The CDR3 length is 17 residues. J was trimmed by 0 bases and V by 3 bases; bases with no gene match: 10. CDR3 residues: CASSQGPGQQTNYGYTF. In DNA, the CDR3 is TGCGCCAGCAGCCAGGGACCGGGACAGCAAACTAACTATGGCTACACCTTC.

This chain links TRBV2 with TRBJ1-4; D uncertain. The CDR3 runs 15 residues. Trimming pared 3 bases from V and 4 bases from J, leaving 12 bases between. Germline V gene sequence: CDR1 SNHLY, CDR2 FYNNEI. As DNA, the CDR3 is TGTGCCAGCAGTGACCCTGGAGGGCTTAATGAAAAACTGTTTTTT. Encoded protein: CASSDPGGLNEKLFF.

The rearrangement uses TRBV7-2 and TRBJ1-5, with 10 bases aligning to TRBD1. In germline, CDR1 is SGHTA, CDR2 FQGNSA. There are 17 residues in the CDR3. V lost 3 bases and J lost 6; bases outside the gene matches: 11. This CDR3 reads CASSFKPEDRGGQPQHF. CDR3 coding DNA: TGTGCCAGCAGCTTTAAACCCGAGGACAGGGGGGGTCAGCCCCAGCATTTT.

J is TRBJ2-4 and V is TRBV29-1; no reliable D call. The CDR3 consists of 13 residues. Germline lookup yields CDR1 SQVTM and CDR2 ANQGSEA. The V end was cut by 4 bases, the J end by 5 bases, with 12 bases between. The CDR3 protein is CSVVSREQNIQYF. The CDR3 nucleotides read TGCAGCGTTGTGAGCCGAGAGCAAAACATTCAGTACTTC.

This clone was counted once. The V call is TRBV11-1, the J call TRBJ1-1; possibly TRBD1 for D (5 bases). The CDR3 sequence is 15 residues long. V dropped 5 bases and J dropped 2 bases, with 15 bases sitting between them. Germline values: CDR1 SGHAT, CDR2 FQDESV (reference sequence). CDR3 region: CASSPGDRPNTEAFF. In DNA, the CDR3 is TGTGCCAGCAGCCCGGGCGACAGACCAAACACTGAAGCTTTCTTT. Full variable domain (missing parts from reference TRBV11-1 and TRBJ1-1): EAEVAQSPRYKITEKSQAVAFWCDPISGHATLYWYRQILGQGPELLVQFQDESVVDDSQLPKDRFSAERLKGVDSTLKIQPAELGDSAMYLCASSPGDRPNTEAFFGQGTRLTVV.

This clone was seen just once. J is TRBJ2-7 and V is TRBV20-1, with unresolved D. V was shortened by 7 bases and J by 3 bases, with 10 bases between the two germline ends. Looked up from germline, CDR1 is DFQATT and CDR2 is SNEGSKA (reference sequence). CDR3 length equals 11 residues. The CDR3 DNA follows: TGCAGTGTAGAGGAGAGCTACGAGCAGTACTTC. This gives the protein CSVEESYEQYF.

The V call is TRBV7-6, the J call TRBJ2-3; no clear D gene. CDR1 is SGHVS and CDR2 is FNYEAQ in the germline V gene. The CDR3 has 16 amino acids. The germline V and J ends were trimmed by 0 bases and 5 bases, with 15 bases remaining between them. CDR3 sequence reads: CASSLAPLGWVDTQYF. The DNA of the CDR3 is TGTGCCAGCAGCTTAGCGCCCCTAGGTTGGGTAGATACGCAGTATTTT.

J is TRBJ1-5 and V is TRBV19, with TRBD1 matching 10 bases. J lost 7 bases, V lost 5 bases, and 8 bases had no gene match. The CDR3 is 15 amino acids. Germline CDR1 LNHDA, CDR2 SQIVND (reference sequence). The CDR3 sequence: CASSGTGALHQPQHF. Here the CDR3 DNA reads TGTGCCAGTAGTGGGACAGGGGCACTCCACCAGCCCCAGCATTTT.